Listed below are T cell receptor beta chains from one sample, sequenced in a study of tumor-infiltrating lymphocytes in primary liver carcinoma. Via MiXCR, TCRdb re-called the multiplex PCR reads, giving one row per CDR3 protein. The sample consists of 100,000 to 150,000 distinct CDR3 sequences, 64% of them appearing once. The sequenced material came from liver tumor tissue from sampling region 3. Receptors originate from an older woman with primary liver carcinoma and hepatitis B virus infection. The conserved cysteine and the conserved F or W are not part of the CDR3 here.

j_call v_call cdr3_length cdr3_aa
TRBJ2-1 TRBV7-9 14 VSSRRMGLVLGEQF
TRBJ2-1 TRBV29-1 10 SQRHSNNEQF
TRBJ2-3 TRBV11-2 12 AGSLMGITDTQY
TRBJ2-4 TRBV11-1 13 ANSLGGSVKSIQY
TRBJ2-7 TRBV11-2 9 VSSLVDERY
TRBJ2-3 TRBV6-5 11 ASRGGGLDTLY
TRBJ2-7 TRBV20-1 11 SARGTSGIQQY
TRBJ2-6 TRBV6-5 13 ASSSRTAGANILT
TRBJ2-3 TRBV11-3 13 ASRFGTWFTDTQY
TRBJ2-2 TRBV11-2 11 ARNRERAGELF
TRBJ2-2 TRBV5-1 12 ASSLAGYTGELF
TRBJ2-3 TRBV5-1 12 SSSLVGRIDTQY
TRBJ2-7 TRBV6-1 8 AGSLYGQY
TRBJ2-5 TRBV7-9 14 ASSFIAGGSREAQY
TRBJ2-7 TRBV21-1 13 ASNEWGSRFHEQY
TRBJ2-3 TRBV11-3 12 AGNFRTSTDTPY
TRBJ2-7 TRBV11-2 12 ARAVYRGAYEQY
TRBJ2-7 TRBV7-9 14 ASSLGSSGSLFEQY
TRBJ1-1 TRBV6-6 12 ASREGHLNTEAF
TRBJ1-1 TRBV30 9 VWTVNTEAF
TRBJ1-1 TRBV29-1 13 GVLPGQGADSEAF
TRBJ2-3 TRBV29-1 12 SGPGGIGTDTQY
TRBJ2-7 TRBV28 14 ASSTSLPGQVYEQY
TRBJ2-5 TRBV11-2 12 ASILAGEGGTQY
TRBJ1-3 TRBV11-2 11 ASSIDIGDAIY
TRBJ2-7 TRBV12-3/TRBV12-4 10 ASSLRTCEQY
TRBJ1-3 TRBV28 17 ASSFRGVRRGGDGNTIY
TRBJ1-1 TRBV29-1 11 SARTVTSTEAF
TRBJ2-7 TRBV20-1 14 SARPRTSGIVYEQY
TRBJ1-1 TRBV28 12 ASSIVMGQGKAF
TRBJ2-7 TRBV4-1 11 AGSHPNSYKQY
TRBJ2-1 TRBV2 12 ASSDRGRGGEQF
TRBJ2-2 TRBV5-1 13 ASSSDAWNSGELF